These 13 T cell receptor beta chains share one sample of origin, sequenced in a study of T cell repertoires in cytomegalovirus infection (dated by TCRdb to between 2019 and 2020). Sequencing took place on an Illumina HiSeq 1500. Clones were called with MiXCR by TCRdb after fastp trimmed the public reads at Q25, and only in-frame beta chains were retained. CDR3 protein sequences are deduplicated, and each keeps its most common genes and DNA. The sample table holds more than 200,000 distinct CDR3 sequences, of which 9.1% were seen once. The ten largest clones add up to around 15% of the sample. Material: PBMCs. The origin of the receptors is a human donor in good health (CMV status not recorded). Some clones in this sample may be carry-over from other donors' samples.

This clonotype showed up just a few times. The V gene is TRBV27, the J gene TRBJ2-7; 7 nucleotides agree with TRBD2. Germline lookup yields CDR1 MNHEY and CDR2 SMNVEV (reference sequence). The V gene end was trimmed by 7 bases and the J gene end by 2 bases; junction bases not matched to a gene: 5. CDR3 size: 13 residues. The DNA for the CDR3 is TGTGCCAGCACCCGACGGGGGGCCTACGAGCAGTACTTC. Its protein is CASTRRGAYEQYF.

The chain is built from TRBV29-1 and TRBJ2-1, with D perhaps matching TRBD1 or TRBD2 (5 bases each). Germline V gene data show CDR1 as SQVTM and CDR2 as ANQGSEA. This CDR3 contains 14 residues. The V end lost 3 bases, the J end lost 0 bases, and 9 bases lay between the germline ends. The DNA of the CDR3 is TGCAGCGTTGAGGGGGAAAGCTCCTACAATGAGCAGTTCTTC. Residues: CSVEGESSYNEQFF.

The chain employs TRBV18 and TRBJ2-1; no clear D gene. Trimming left V 3 bases short and J 6 bases short, with 12 bases between. Germline CDR1 reads KGHSH; CDR2 reads LQKENI. The CDR3 length is 14 residues. The CDR3 region is CASSPPGILNEQFF. CDR3 bases: TGTGCCAGCTCACCCCCGGGTATCCTCAATGAGCAGTTCTTC. The complete variable domain, with remaining parts taken from reference TRBV18 and TRBJ2-1, reads NAGVMQNPRHLVRRRGQEARLRCSPMKGHSHVYWYRQLPEEGLKFMVYLQKENIIDESGMPKERFSAEFPKEGPSILRIQQVVRGDSAAYFCASSPPGILNEQFFGPGTRLTVL.

This clonotype was picked up many times. V and J are TRBV6-2 or TRBV6-3 and TRBJ2-7; TRBD1 might be the D (5 bases). The CDR3 consists of 15 residues. Germline V gene data show CDR1 as MNHEY and CDR2 as SVGEGT. V dropped 6 bases and J dropped 5 bases, with 20 bases sitting between them. The CDR3: CASREPSQGLHEQYF. In DNA, the CDR3 is TGTGCCAGCAGGGAGCCGAGCCAGGGTCTCCACGAGCAGTACTTC.

A few counts support this clonotype. This chain links TRBV5-5 with TRBJ1-6; no firm D call. This CDR3 region has 15 residues. Trimming stripped 0 bases from V and 4 bases from J, with 8 bases between. CDR1 is SGHKS and CDR2 is YYEKEE in the germline V gene (reference sequence). This CDR3 reads CASSLDPRYNSPLHF. DNA of the CDR3: TGTGCCAGCAGCTTGGATCCGCGGTATAATTCACCCCTCCACTTT.

This clonotype was detected many times. This chain joins TRBV7-9 and TRBJ1-1, with D uncertain. The V end lost 1 base, the J end lost 7 bases, and 10 bases lay between the germline ends. The V gene's germline CDR1 is SEHNR and CDR2 FQNEAQ (reference sequence). This CDR3 comprises 13 residues. In DNA, the CDR3 is TGTGCCAGCAGCTTAGGGGAGCGCGGTGAAGCTTTCTTT. As protein: CASSLGERGEAFF.

This clonotype came up a few times. This may be a read error: a much more frequent sequence differs by one nucleotide. The chain links TRBV7-2 to TRBJ1-2; D is possibly TRBD1 (5 bases). CDR1 SGHTA and CDR2 FQGNSA come from the germline V gene. The CDR3 totals 12 residues. V was cut by 5 bases and J by 4 bases, with 8 bases left in between. In DNA form, the CDR3 reads TGTGCCAGCAGCAAGACAGCCTATGGCTACACCTTC. Translating it yields CASSKTAYGYTF.

In this sample, this clonotype turned up a few times. The V and J genes are TRBV14 and TRBJ2-7; D gene uncertain. The CDR3 covers 14 residues. Trimming took off 1 base at V and 2 bases at J, with 9 bases between the two ends. Germline CDR1 is SGHDN and CDR2 is FVKESK. The chain's CDR3 is CASSQGVPPYEQYF. CDR3 sequence (DNA): TGTGCCAGCAGCCAAGGGGTACCACCCTACGAGCAGTACTTC.

This clonotype occurred many times. This chain links TRBV12-3 or TRBV12-4 with TRBJ1-5; D uncertain. V lost 2 bases and J lost 5, with 10 bases in between. CDR3 length: 14 amino acids. The CDR3 is CASSLTGRYQPQHF. In DNA, the CDR3 is TGTGCCAGCAGTTTAACGGGGAGATATCAGCCCCAGCATTTT.

This chain's CDR3 is CASSQPQARADTIYF. CDR3 bases: TGTGCCAGCAGCCAACCCCAGGCGCGGGCGGACACCATATATTTT. The V and J genes are TRBV3-1 and TRBJ1-3; no definite D call. In germline, CDR1 is LGHDT, CDR2 YNNKEL (reference sequence). V lost 2 bases, J lost 8 bases, and 16 bases lay in between. CDR3 size: 15 residues.

The chain joins TRBV10-3 to TRBJ2-7; D uncertain. There are 13 residues in the CDR3. Trimming took off 0 bases at V and 4 bases at J, with 7 bases between the two ends. Germline assignment: CDR1 ENHRY and CDR2 SYGVKD. CDR3 sequence: CAISESVAYEQYF. CDR3 in DNA: TGTGCCATCAGTGAGTCGGTTGCTTACGAGCAGTACTTC.

This clonotype was seen many times. The CDR3 region has the DNA TGTGCCAGCAGCTTAGTATCCACCTCTGAAGCTTTCTTT. Protein product: CASSLVSTSEAFF. The V and J genes are TRBV7-2 and TRBJ1-1; the D is unclear. From germline, CDR1 is SGHTA and CDR2 FQGNSA. The CDR3 sequence is 13 residues long. V lost 1 base and J 6 bases, leaving 9 bases between the germline ends.

This clonotype was observed at least ten times. The genes are TRBV12-5 and TRBJ2-3; the match to TRBD1 covers 9 bases. Germline CDR1 and CDR2: LGHNT and FRNRAP. The CDR3 loop spans 15 amino acids. V lost 1 base and J lost 5; bases outside the gene matches: 4. For the CDR3, the DNA is TGTGCTAGTGGTTTGGCACAGGGGGCTGAAGATACGCAGTATTTT. Its protein is CASGLAQGAEDTQYF.